The TCR beta chain under discussion was sequenced for a study of human T cells and chemical hapten exposure. Points on this clonotype: The antigen remains unidentified.

Individual cDNA molecules had unique molecular identifiers attached to them by the library. Source study methods: Approximately 99,000 TCRs per sample was the median, with a range of 23,224 to 690,600. TCRdb reprocessed the RACE reads via MiXCR and lists one record per CDR3 protein. TCRdb, not the authors, supplied the V and J calls. The sample consists of more than 75,000 distinct CDR3 sequences, around 8.7% of them appearing once. Study-wide results and caveats: TCRs at a frequency above 1 in 1000 stayed unchanged with DPC sensitization.

The time point was: healthy volunteer bleed at 6 weeks. Whole blood, unfractionated, served as the material for total RNA extraction. Sequenced material: whole blood. The origin of this receptor is a male donor in good health. Some clones in this sample may be carry-over from other donors' samples.

The CDR3 DNA sequence: TGTGCCAGCAGCTCCGACCGGGGTAAAAACATTCAGTACTTC. Translating it yields CASSSDRGKNIQYF. This chain uses TRBV7-8 with TRBJ2-4; tentative D call: TRBD2 (5 bases). The CDR3 totals 14 residues. Trimming stripped 4 bases from V and 4 bases from J, with 11 bases between. The germline V gene encodes CDR1 SGHVS and CDR2 FQNEAQ. Filled out from reference TRBV7-8 and TRBJ2-4, the complete variable domain reads GAGVSQSPRYKVAKRGQDVALRCDPISGHVSLFWYQQALGQGPEFLTYFQNEAQLDKSGLPSDRFFAERPEGSVSTLKIQRTQQEDSAVYLCASSSDRGKNIQYFGAGTRLSVL.